Listed below are T cell receptor beta chains from one sample, sequenced in a study of spatial heterogeneity in lung cancer. TCRdb re-called the 5' RACE reads with MiXCR, one entry per CDR3 protein. In the table there are approximately 40,000 distinct CDR3 sequences, approximately 6.2% of which are singletons. The sequencing here drew on PBMCs, taken at surgery. Every receptor here comes from a female donor with early-stage non-small cell lung cancer. CDR3s include the opening cysteine and the closing phenylalanine or tryptophan. Fields, in order: clone size, J gene, D gene, V gene, CDR3 DNA, CDR3 protein. The D gene is left open where the match is weak. The listing skips clone size in some rows; elsewhere it reads once, few, many or a size class.

clone size: few
J gene: TRBJ2-4
D gene: .
V gene: TRBV14
CDR3 DNA: TGTGCCAGCAGCCAAGAAGCAGGGCTGATAGAGAACATTCAGTACTTC
CDR3 protein: CASSQEAGLIENIQYF

clone size: many
J gene: TRBJ1-2
D gene: TRBD1
V gene: TRBV12-3/TRBV12-4
CDR3 DNA: TGTGCCAGCAGTCAGGGGGCTGGGGGCTACACCTTC
CDR3 protein: CASSQGAGGYTF

clone size: once
J gene: TRBJ2-7
D gene: TRBD2
V gene: TRBV10-1
CDR3 DNA: TGCGCCAGCAGTGAGCTAGCGGGGGACTACGAGCAGTACTTC
CDR3 protein: CASSELAGDYEQYF

clone size: few
J gene: TRBJ2-1
D gene: .
V gene: TRBV3-1
CDR3 DNA: TGTGCCAGCAGCCAAGATCTTCGTCAGCGGTTCTTC
CDR3 protein: CASSQDLRQRFF

clone size: many
J gene: TRBJ2-7
D gene: .
V gene: TRBV5-6
CDR3 DNA: TGTGCCAGCAGCGGACAGCCGAGCTCCTACGAGCAGTACTTC
CDR3 protein: CASSGQPSSYEQYF

clone size: few
J gene: TRBJ2-1
D gene: .
V gene: TRBV7-3
CDR3 DNA: TGTGCCAGCAGCTTACGCGGCCCCGGGGGCTCCTACAATGAGCAGTTCTTC
CDR3 protein: CASSLRGPGGSYNEQFF

clone size: many
J gene: TRBJ1-4
D gene: .
V gene: TRBV23-1
CDR3 DNA: TGCGCCAGCAGTCAATCCCCCGAGAACAATGAAAAACTGTTTTTT
CDR3 protein: CASSQSPENNEKLFF

clone size: few
J gene: TRBJ2-5
D gene: .
V gene: TRBV18
CDR3 DNA: TGTGCCGGCTCACCTGGGATTGGACAGAGAAAGACCCAGTACTTC
CDR3 protein: CAGSPGIGQRKTQYF

clone size: many
J gene: TRBJ2-5
D gene: TRBD2
V gene: TRBV6-6
CDR3 DNA: TGTGCCAGCAGTGCCGGACTAGCGGGGACCGGGACCCAGTACTTC
CDR3 protein: CASSAGLAGTGTQYF

clone size: many
J gene: TRBJ2-3
D gene: .
V gene: TRBV20-1
CDR3 DNA: TGCAGTGCTACCCTCTTTGGGCAGGGCACAGATACGCAGTATTTT
CDR3 protein: CSATLFGQGTDTQYF

clone size: many
J gene: TRBJ2-3
D gene: .
V gene: TRBV18
CDR3 DNA: TGTGCCAGCTCCCCGGGGGGCCGAGATACGCAGTATTTT
CDR3 protein: CASSPGGRDTQYF

clone size: few
J gene: TRBJ2-3
D gene: .
V gene: TRBV3-1
CDR3 DNA: TGTGCCAGCTGGGACATGCCCACAGATACGCAGTATTTT
CDR3 protein: CASWDMPTDTQYF

clone size: many
J gene: TRBJ2-7
D gene: TRBD1
V gene: TRBV3-1
CDR3 DNA: TGTGCCAGCAGCCAAACAGGGGGCGAGCAGTACTTC
CDR3 protein: CASSQTGGEQYF

clone size: .
J gene: TRBJ2-2
D gene: TRBD1
V gene: TRBV11-2
CDR3 DNA: TGTGCCAGCAGGAAACAGGGGGACACCGGGGAGCTGTTTTTT
CDR3 protein: CASRKQGDTGELFF

clone size: many
J gene: TRBJ1-3
D gene: .
V gene: TRBV7-2
CDR3 DNA: TGTGCCAGCAGCCGCGTGGCAGGCTCTGGAAACACCATATATTTT
CDR3 protein: CASSRVAGSGNTIYF

clone size: many
J gene: TRBJ2-7
D gene: .
V gene: TRBV3-1
CDR3 DNA: TGTGCCAGCAGCCAAAGGGACATATACGAGCAGTACTTC
CDR3 protein: CASSQRDIYEQYF

clone size: few
J gene: TRBJ2-7
D gene: TRBD1
V gene: TRBV28
CDR3 DNA: TGTGCCAGCAGTTCGACAGGGGGCCTCTACGAGCAGTACTTC
CDR3 protein: CASSSTGGLYEQYF

clone size: many
J gene: TRBJ2-3
D gene: .
V gene: TRBV5-1
CDR3 DNA: TGCGCCAGCCTGGGACCCGACGGAGATACGCAGTATTTT
CDR3 protein: CASLGPDGDTQYF

clone size: medium-sized
J gene: TRBJ2-3
D gene: TRBD2
V gene: TRBV7-6
CDR3 DNA: TGTGCCAGCAGCCTACTTGGGGCTAGCGGGGGGACAGATACGCAGTATTTT
CDR3 protein: CASSLLGASGGTDTQYF

clone size: .
J gene: TRBJ1-2
D gene: .
V gene: TRBV20-1
CDR3 DNA: TGCAGTGCTAGAGGCCCGTGGGGGCGCAGGAATGGCTACACCTTC
CDR3 protein: CSARGPWGRRNGYTF

clone size: many
J gene: TRBJ2-5
D gene: .
V gene: TRBV7-2
CDR3 DNA: TGTGCCAGCAGCCCCGGGACACAAGGGACAGAGACCCAGTACTTC
CDR3 protein: CASSPGTQGTETQYF

clone size: few
J gene: TRBJ2-5
D gene: .
V gene: TRBV4-1
CDR3 DNA: TGCGCCAGCAGCCCAACCGCTAATGGGGAGACCCAGTACTTC
CDR3 protein: CASSPTANGETQYF

clone size: .
J gene: TRBJ1-2
D gene: TRBD1
V gene: TRBV5-1
CDR3 DNA: TGCGCCAGCAGCTTGGTCGTGGACAGGGTTGGCTACACCTTC
CDR3 protein: CASSLVVDRVGYTF

clone size: .
J gene: TRBJ2-5
D gene: TRBD1
V gene: TRBV7-9
CDR3 DNA: TGTGCCAGCAGCTTAGCGCTGCAGGGGGCTCAAGAGACCCAGTACTTC
CDR3 protein: CASSLALQGAQETQYF

clone size: many
J gene: TRBJ2-5
D gene: TRBD1
V gene: TRBV12-3/TRBV12-4
CDR3 DNA: TGTGCCAGCTCCACAGGGGTCACTGAGACCCAGTACTTC
CDR3 protein: CASSTGVTETQYF

clone size: many
J gene: TRBJ1-5
D gene: .
V gene: TRBV6-5
CDR3 DNA: TGTGCCAGCAGGCGGACGCAGGGGTCACGTCAGCCCCAGCATTTT
CDR3 protein: CASRRTQGSRQPQHF

clone size: few
J gene: TRBJ1-1
D gene: .
V gene: TRBV10-1
CDR3 DNA: TGCGCCAGCAGTGAGAACGGGGACACTGAAGCTTTCTTT
CDR3 protein: CASSENGDTEAFF

clone size: many
J gene: TRBJ2-3
D gene: .
V gene: TRBV29-1
CDR3 DNA: TGCAGCGCCCGAGGGGGTAGCACAGATACGCAGTATTTT
CDR3 protein: CSARGGSTDTQYF

clone size: .
J gene: TRBJ1-5
D gene: .
V gene: TRBV6-5
CDR3 DNA: TGTGCCAGCCGAGGACAACTAAATCAGCCCCAGCATTTT
CDR3 protein: CASRGQLNQPQHF

clone size: many
J gene: TRBJ1-1
D gene: TRBD1
V gene: TRBV12-3/TRBV12-4
CDR3 DNA: TGTGCCAGCAGTTTAGCGCCGGTGGACAGGGACACTGAAGCTTTCTTT
CDR3 protein: CASSLAPVDRDTEAFF

clone size: few
J gene: TRBJ1-2
D gene: .
V gene: TRBV4-1
CDR3 DNA: TGCGCCAGCAGCCAACCCGGAGGGTATTTAGCTAACTATGGCTACACCTTC
CDR3 protein: CASSQPGGYLANYGYTF

clone size: .
J gene: TRBJ2-7
D gene: .
V gene: TRBV6-5
CDR3 DNA: TGTGCCAGCAGTTACTCGCGCTTGAAATCCTCCTACGAGCAGTACTTC
CDR3 protein: CASSYSRLKSSYEQYF

clone size: once
J gene: TRBJ2-2
D gene: .
V gene: TRBV7-2
CDR3 DNA: TGTGCCAGCAGCTTAGTGACGAACACCGGGGAGCTGTTTTTT
CDR3 protein: CASSLVTNTGELFF

clone size: .
J gene: TRBJ2-4
D gene: .
V gene: TRBV20-1
CDR3 DNA: TGCAGTGCTAGAGAAGTAGCCAAAAACATTCAGTACTTC
CDR3 protein: CSAREVAKNIQYF

clone size: .
J gene: TRBJ2-5
D gene: TRBD1
V gene: TRBV5-4
CDR3 DNA: TGTGCCAGCAGCTTGAAAGGGGGCGCGGAGACCCAGTACTTC
CDR3 protein: CASSLKGGAETQYF

clone size: few
J gene: TRBJ1-6
D gene: .
V gene: TRBV5-4
CDR3 DNA: TGTGCCAGCAGCTTGGGATCCGGGACTGCCGCACCCCCCCTCCACTTT
CDR3 protein: CASSLGSGTAAPPLHF

clone size: many
J gene: TRBJ1-1
D gene: .
V gene: TRBV28
CDR3 DNA: TGTGCCAGCATGGCGGACACTGAAGCTTTCTTT
CDR3 protein: CASMADTEAFF

clone size: few
J gene: TRBJ2-2
D gene: .
V gene: TRBV24-1
CDR3 DNA: TGTGCCACCAGTGCGTCCGGGGAGCTGTTTTTT
CDR3 protein: CATSASGELFF

clone size: .
J gene: TRBJ1-2
D gene: TRBD1
V gene: TRBV28
CDR3 DNA: TGTGCCAGCAGTGCCTACCCCAGGGGGCTGGACTATGGCTACACCTTC
CDR3 protein: CASSAYPRGLDYGYTF

clone size: .
J gene: TRBJ1-1
D gene: TRBD1
V gene: TRBV28
CDR3 DNA: TGTGCCAGCAGAGACAGGGGAACTGAAGCTTTCTTT
CDR3 protein: CASRDRGTEAFF

clone size: .
J gene: TRBJ2-1
D gene: .
V gene: TRBV19
CDR3 DNA: TGTGCCAGTAGTGGGGCTAGCACGTTCCATGAGCAGTTCTTC
CDR3 protein: CASSGASTFHEQFF

clone size: .
J gene: TRBJ1-4
D gene: TRBD1
V gene: TRBV6-5
CDR3 DNA: TGTGCCAGCAGGGCGACAGGGGCCGGCTCGGAAAAACTGTTTTTT
CDR3 protein: CASRATGAGSEKLFF

clone size: many
J gene: TRBJ2-1
D gene: .
V gene: TRBV20-1
CDR3 DNA: TGCAGCGCCGGGGCGGGGTACAATGAGCAGTTCTTC
CDR3 protein: CSAGAGYNEQFF

clone size: many
J gene: TRBJ2-3
D gene: .
V gene: TRBV7-2
CDR3 DNA: TGTGCCAGCAGCTTATACCGCCTCGGGTCAGATACGCAGTATTTT
CDR3 protein: CASSLYRLGSDTQYF

clone size: .
J gene: TRBJ1-6
D gene: .
V gene: TRBV3-1
CDR3 DNA: TGTGCCAGCAGCCAAGACCCAGGTCTTCATTCACCCCCCCACTTT
CDR3 protein: CASSQDPGLHSPPHF

clone size: many
J gene: TRBJ2-1
D gene: .
V gene: TRBV29-1
CDR3 DNA: TGCAGCGTTGCCAAGGGGCCTACCTACAATGAGCAGTTCTTC
CDR3 protein: CSVAKGPTYNEQFF

clone size: .
J gene: TRBJ2-2
D gene: .
V gene: TRBV12-5
CDR3 DNA: TGTGCTAGTGGTTCCCTGATGGGGGCCACCGGGGAGCTGTTTTTT
CDR3 protein: CASGSLMGATGELFF

clone size: few
J gene: TRBJ1-2
D gene: .
V gene: TRBV19
CDR3 DNA: TGTGCCAGTAGTCCCCACAGAGCCCCTCAATCCGGCTACACCTTC
CDR3 protein: CASSPHRAPQSGYTF

clone size: few
J gene: TRBJ2-7
D gene: TRBD2
V gene: TRBV20-1
CDR3 DNA: TGCAGTGCAGCTCGTCCCCTAGCGGGCGACGAGCAGTACTTC
CDR3 protein: CSAARPLAGDEQYF

clone size: .
J gene: TRBJ2-5
D gene: TRBD1
V gene: TRBV7-9
CDR3 DNA: TGTGCCAGCAGCTACCTCAGACAGGGCGCAGAGACCCAGTACTTC
CDR3 protein: CASSYLRQGAETQYF

clone size: .
J gene: TRBJ2-4
D gene: .
V gene: TRBV7-2
CDR3 DNA: TGTGCCAGCAGCTTTCAGGGCCCCATGGGGCGGGACATTCAGTACTTC
CDR3 protein: CASSFQGPMGRDIQYF